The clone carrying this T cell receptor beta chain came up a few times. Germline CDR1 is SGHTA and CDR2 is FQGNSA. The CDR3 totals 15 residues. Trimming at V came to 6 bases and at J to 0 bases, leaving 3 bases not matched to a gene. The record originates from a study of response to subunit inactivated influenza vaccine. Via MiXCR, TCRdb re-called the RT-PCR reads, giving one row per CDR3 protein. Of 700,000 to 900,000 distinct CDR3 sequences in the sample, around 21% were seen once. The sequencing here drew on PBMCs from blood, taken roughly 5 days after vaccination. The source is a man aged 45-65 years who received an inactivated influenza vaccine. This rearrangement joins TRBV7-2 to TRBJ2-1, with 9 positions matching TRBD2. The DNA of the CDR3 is TGTGCCAGCAGGGGTAGCGGGAGCTCCTACAATGAGCAGTTCTTC. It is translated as CASRGSGSSYNEQFF.